This TCR beta chain came from a study of lymphopenia after photon versus proton radiotherapy. Overall study results and limits: Only patients who died were analyzed for survival; proton advantage is unproven. Under photons, naive T cells and diversity fell while effector/memory populations rose. Post-nadir diversity loss with photons came from oligoclonal expansion, particularly CD8+ Temra cells. A bigger post-nadir fall in TCR diversity correlated inversely with survival time in deceased patients.

The protocol was immunoSEQ multiplex PCR, while the TCRdb copy is restricted to in-frame clones and leaves out a portion. The table lists 65,000 to 90,000 clones, less than 95% of them singletons. Regarding this clone: The antigen is not known.

The receptor comes from a woman aged 40 to 50 with cholangiocarcinoma. The sample here was peripheral blood, taken from a patient treated with photon-based radiotherapy.

This CDR3 reads CASSSGGVRANSPLHF. As DNA, the CDR3 is TGTGCCAGCAGCTCGGGGGGGGTCAGAGCTAATTCACCCCTCCACTTT. This chain joins TRBV7-2 and TRBJ1-6; TRBD1 is a possible D gene (5 bases). CDR1 is SGHTA and CDR2 is FQGNSA in the germline V gene. The V and J ends lost 4 bases and 6 bases respectively, with 16 bases between them. The CDR3 has 16 amino acids.